The source of this TCR beta chain is a study of T cell repertoires in cytomegalovirus infection. Study at large: The study used recently identified HLA-C-restricted and well-studied HLA-B-restricted CMV epitopes. From public TCR beta signatures came an indication of both CMV infection and matching HLA type. Study results and caveats: Summed frequency of public TCR beta families distinguished CMV carriers with the relevant HLA.

With 2 bases removed from V and 2 bases from J, the gap between germline ends came to 4 bases. The CDR3 covers 13 residues. Germline V gene data show CDR1 as SGHVS and CDR2 as FNYEAQ. TCRdb independently ran MiXCR on the reads; one entry per CDR3 protein. The sample has fewer than 950,000 distinct CDR3 sequences, 32% seen once. This clonotype was seen ten or more times. Its antigen remains unknown. Sequenced material: cultured CD8+ T cells from PBMCs, taken from culture after CMV antigen stimulation. The rearrangement joins TRBV7-6 to TRBJ1-3; D is ambiguous. The source of this sequence is a human donor in good health (CMV status not recorded). Some clones in this sample may be carry-over from other donors' samples. CDR3 amino acids: CASSLQPGNTIYF. The CDR3 coding sequence is TGTGCCAGCAGCTTACAGCCTGGAAACACCATATATTTT. Together with reference TRBV7-6 and TRBJ1-3, the CDR3 gives the full variable domain: GAGVSQSPRYKVTKRGQDVALRCDPISGHVSLYWYRQALGQGPEFLTYFNYEAQQDKSGLPNDRFSAERPEGSISTLTIQRTEQRDSAMYRCASSLQPGNTIYFGEGSWLTVV.